The TCR beta chain under discussion was sequenced for a study of read filtering for tumor transcriptome and immune sequencing (dated by TCRdb to 2018 to 2020). Describing the broader study: The cohort was composed of 16 to 20 male and 14 female patients, with a mean age of roughly 70 years and an age range of about 40 to 90. Under revised international staging, about 8 patients fell into R-ISS I, 15 or so into R-ISS II and about 7 into R-ISS III. After DNase treatment, whole-transcriptome libraries were prepared using the TruSeq RNA Access Library Prep Kit. Per sample, about 4.05 to 11 million TCR-region mapped reads were obtained with IR-seq, compared with only about 80 to 1,400 with RNA-seq. Using the same bone marrow samples, the study compared TCR repertoires obtained by targeted immune repertoire sequencing with those obtained by bulk whole-transcriptome sequencing. As a main aim, a read-filtering strategy for immune repertoire data was addressed, with the specific question being whether clonotypes supported by a single read should be removed.

TCR libraries were built from 300 to 450 ng RNA with the Immunoverse kit, using molecular barcoded adaptors covering alpha/delta and beta/gamma chains. The same RNA used for transcriptome sequencing was used for TCR library preparation. An Illumina HiSeq 4000 with 2 x 150 cycles was used to sequence the TCR libraries. Processing in the source paper ran as follows. With MiXCR, TCR reads were aligned to human V, D, J and C references and assembled into CDR3 clonotypes, with quality filtering and error correction included. The tcR package in R was used for analysis of clonotype counts and gene usage diversity. For inspection of raw mapping reads, RNA-seq reads were mapped by STAR aligner version 2.5.3a onto GRCh37 of the human genome. To test how sequencing depth affects detected clonotypes, IR-seq fastq files were randomly downsampled with Seqtk 1.3. The public sequencing data were trimmed at Q25 with fastp and processed into clonotypes with MiXCR by TCRdb, which kept only in-frame beta chains. Entries that share a CDR3 protein sequence are merged under the most common genes and DNA. None of the V and J calls come from the authors' own analysis; TCRdb made them. The sample table contains around 140,000 distinct CDR3 sequences; only one count was recorded for around 13% of them. 7.5% to 10% of the sample goes to the ten largest clones.

This clonotype was seen many times. Its binding antigen is unknown. Per-base qualities were not stored, and no clone one base away is much larger. The research as a whole found: IR-seq captured clonotypes at much higher depth and more reliably than RNA-seq, and smaller IR-seq throughput sufficed to identify most shared clonotypes. The sorted CD138-negative fraction was composed of a mixed bone marrow immune population rather than of purified T cells. In IR-seq, about 82% of clonotypes but approximately 3.7% of total reads were represented by single-read clonotypes, whereas in RNA-seq, 74.6% of clonotypes and more than 35% of reads were represented by single-read clonotypes. When single-read clonotypes were removed, the proportions of shared clonotypes in IR-seq and RNA-seq correlated more strongly.

Bone marrow was sampled from every patient at the time of active disease. Ficoll-Hypaque density gradient centrifugation was used to isolate bone marrow mononuclear cells. Myeloma plasma cells were removed and CD138-negative cells were collected by negative selection after labeling with CD138 magnetic microbeads on a MACS separator. Flow cytometry on an Attune NxT with CD138 antibodies was used to check the purity of the isolated cells. TRIzol reagent was used to extract total RNA, which was then quantified with a NanoDrop spectrophotometer. Paired RNA-seq and IR-seq were performed on each patient's CD138-negative bone marrow sample. CDR1 SGHRS and CDR2 YFSETQ were looked up in the germline V gene. The CDR3, from cysteine to phenylalanine, totals 13 residues. Only CDR3 DNA remains: 39 bases, in frame from the first base. V loses 0 bases, J loses 3 bases, and the germline ends lie 6 bases apart.

Recombination linked TRBV5-1 to TRBJ1-1; the best D guess is TRBD1, with 5 bases matching. The sequencing input was a population of CD138-negative cells sorted from bone marrow. In the paper's terms, the cell subset or site label means: bone marrow mononuclear cells depleted of CD138+ plasma/myeloma cells by negative magnetic selection. This sequence originates from a donor aged 40 or over with multiple myeloma. The bases read TGCGCCAGCAGCTTGGCACAGGACACTGAAGCTTTCTTT. Translated, it gives CASSLAQDTEAFF.